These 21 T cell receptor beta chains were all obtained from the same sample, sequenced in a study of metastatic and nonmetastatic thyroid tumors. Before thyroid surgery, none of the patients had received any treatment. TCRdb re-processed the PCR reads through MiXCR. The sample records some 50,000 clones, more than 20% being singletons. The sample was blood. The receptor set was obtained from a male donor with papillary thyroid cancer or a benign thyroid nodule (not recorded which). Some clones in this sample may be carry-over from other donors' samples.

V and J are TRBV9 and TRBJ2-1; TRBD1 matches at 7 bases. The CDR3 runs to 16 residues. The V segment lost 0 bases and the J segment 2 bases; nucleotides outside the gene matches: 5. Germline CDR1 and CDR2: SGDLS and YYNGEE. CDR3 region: CASSVEGQVTYNEQFF. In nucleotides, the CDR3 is TGTGCCAGCAGCGTAGAAGGACAGGTGACCTACAATGAGCAGTTCTTC. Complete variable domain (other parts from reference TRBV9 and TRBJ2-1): DSGVTQTPKHLITATGQRVTLRCSPRSGDLSVYWYQQSLDQGLQFLIQYYNGEERAKGNILERFSAQQFPDLHSELNLSSLELGDSALYFCASSVEGQVTYNEQFFGPGTRLTVL.

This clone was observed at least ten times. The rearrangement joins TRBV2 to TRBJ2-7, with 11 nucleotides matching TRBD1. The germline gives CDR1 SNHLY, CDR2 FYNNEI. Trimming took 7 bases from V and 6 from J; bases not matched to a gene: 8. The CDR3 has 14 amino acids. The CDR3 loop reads CASTWTGGLGEQYF. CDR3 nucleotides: TGTGCCAGCACTTGGACAGGGGGCCTTGGCGAGCAGTACTTC.

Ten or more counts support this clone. The CDR3 spells CASRAKGETYEQYF. The CDR3 nucleotides are TGTGCCAGCAGGGCGAAGGGGGAAACCTACGAGCAGTACTTC. This chain uses TRBV28 with TRBJ2-7, with D perhaps TRBD1 (6 bases). Germline V gene sequence: CDR1 MDHEN, CDR2 SYDVKM. The CDR3 covers 14 residues. The V end lost 6 bases, the J end lost 2 bases, and 14 bases lay between the germline ends.

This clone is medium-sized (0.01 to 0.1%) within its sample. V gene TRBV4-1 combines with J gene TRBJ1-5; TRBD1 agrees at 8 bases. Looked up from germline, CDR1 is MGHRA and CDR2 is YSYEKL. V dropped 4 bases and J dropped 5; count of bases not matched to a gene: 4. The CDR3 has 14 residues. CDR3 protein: CASSLDRGYQPQHF. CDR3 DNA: TGCGCCAGCAGCCTAGACAGGGGTTATCAGCCCCAGCATTTT.

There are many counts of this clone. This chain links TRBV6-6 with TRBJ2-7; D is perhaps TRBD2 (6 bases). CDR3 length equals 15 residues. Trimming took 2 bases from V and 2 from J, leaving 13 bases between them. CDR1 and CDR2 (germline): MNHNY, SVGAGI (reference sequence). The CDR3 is CASSYAAGPAYEQYF. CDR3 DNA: TGTGCCAGCAGTTACGCGGCGGGGCCTGCCTACGAGCAGTACTTC.

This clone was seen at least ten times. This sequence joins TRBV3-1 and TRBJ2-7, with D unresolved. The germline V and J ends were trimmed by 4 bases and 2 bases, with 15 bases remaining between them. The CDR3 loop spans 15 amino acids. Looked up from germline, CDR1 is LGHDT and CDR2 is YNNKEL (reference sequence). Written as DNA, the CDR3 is TGTGCCAGCAGCCTACTCAACGGCCAGACCTACGAGCAGTACTTC. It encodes CASSLLNGQTYEQYF.

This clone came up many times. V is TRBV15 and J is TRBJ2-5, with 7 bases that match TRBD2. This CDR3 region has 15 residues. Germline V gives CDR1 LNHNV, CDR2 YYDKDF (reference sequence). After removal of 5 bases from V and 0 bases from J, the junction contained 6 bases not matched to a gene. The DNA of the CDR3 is TGTGCCACCAGCGGGGACGGGAGGTACCAAGAGACCCAGTACTTC. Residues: CATSGDGRYQETQYF.

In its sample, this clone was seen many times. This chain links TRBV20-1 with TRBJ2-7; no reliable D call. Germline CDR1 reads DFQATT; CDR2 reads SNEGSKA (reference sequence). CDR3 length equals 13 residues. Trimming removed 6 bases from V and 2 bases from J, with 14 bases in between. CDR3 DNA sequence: TGCAGTGCCGCCGACCACCAAACCTACGAGCAGTACTTC. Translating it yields CSAADHQTYEQYF.

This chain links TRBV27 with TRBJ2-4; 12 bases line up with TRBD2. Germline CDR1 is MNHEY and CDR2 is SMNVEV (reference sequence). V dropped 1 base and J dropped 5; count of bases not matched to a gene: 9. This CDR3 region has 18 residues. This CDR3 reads CASSLLALAGGPENIQYF. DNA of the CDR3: TGTGCCAGCAGTTTATTAGCCCTAGCGGGAGGGCCTGAAAACATTCAGTACTTC.

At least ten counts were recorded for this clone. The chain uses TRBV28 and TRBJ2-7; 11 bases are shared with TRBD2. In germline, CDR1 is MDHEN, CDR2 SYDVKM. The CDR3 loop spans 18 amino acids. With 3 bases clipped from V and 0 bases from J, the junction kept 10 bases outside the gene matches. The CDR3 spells CASSLGLAARAFSYEQYF. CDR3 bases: TGTGCCAGCAGTTTGGGACTAGCGGCTAGGGCCTTCTCCTACGAGCAGTACTTC.

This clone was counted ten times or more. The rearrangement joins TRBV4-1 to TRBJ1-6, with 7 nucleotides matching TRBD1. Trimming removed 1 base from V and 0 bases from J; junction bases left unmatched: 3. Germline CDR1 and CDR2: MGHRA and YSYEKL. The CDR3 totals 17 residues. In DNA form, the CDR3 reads TGCGCCAGCAGCCAAGTGGGGACAGCCTCCTATAATTCACCCCTCCACTTT. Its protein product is CASSQVGTASYNSPLHF.

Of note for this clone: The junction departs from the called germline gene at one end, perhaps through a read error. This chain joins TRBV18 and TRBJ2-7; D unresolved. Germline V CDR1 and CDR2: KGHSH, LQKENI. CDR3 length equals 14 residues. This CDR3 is CAGSLNIDSYEQYF. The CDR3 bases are TGTGCCGGCTCACTTAACATCGACTCCTACGAGCAGTACTTC.

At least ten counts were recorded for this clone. The CDR3 DNA is TGTGCCAGCAGCTTTGGGATCGGTCAGCCCCAGCATTTT. Its protein product is CASSFGIGQPQHF. This chain uses TRBV5-6 with TRBJ1-5; unclear D gene. V was cut by 2 bases and J by 6 bases, with 9 bases left in between. This CDR3 contains 13 residues. Germline V CDR1 and CDR2: SGHDT, YYEEEE.

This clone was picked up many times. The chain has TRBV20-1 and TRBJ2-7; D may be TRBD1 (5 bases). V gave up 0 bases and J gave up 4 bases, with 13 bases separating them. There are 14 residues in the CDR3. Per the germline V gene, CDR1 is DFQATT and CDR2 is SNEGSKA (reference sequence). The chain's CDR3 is CSARDRALLYEQYF. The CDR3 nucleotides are TGCAGTGCTAGAGACAGGGCTTTGCTGTACGAGCAGTACTTC.

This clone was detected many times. This CDR3 is CAIHEGAAFF. The CDR3 DNA reads as TGTGCCATCCATGAGGGGGCAGCTTTCTTT. The chain recombines TRBV6-1 with TRBJ1-1; 7 bases map to TRBD1. The CDR3 has 10 residues. Germline V gene sequence: CDR1 MNHNS, CDR2 SASEGT. V lost 10 bases and J lost 10; bases outside the gene matches: 6.

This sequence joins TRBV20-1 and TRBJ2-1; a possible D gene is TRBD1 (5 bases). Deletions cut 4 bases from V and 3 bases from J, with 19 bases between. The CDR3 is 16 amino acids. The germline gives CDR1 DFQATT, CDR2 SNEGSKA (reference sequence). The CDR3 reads CSATGPGLSYYNEQFF. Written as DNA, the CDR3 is TGCAGTGCTACAGGGCCCGGGTTAAGCTACTACAATGAGCAGTTCTTC.

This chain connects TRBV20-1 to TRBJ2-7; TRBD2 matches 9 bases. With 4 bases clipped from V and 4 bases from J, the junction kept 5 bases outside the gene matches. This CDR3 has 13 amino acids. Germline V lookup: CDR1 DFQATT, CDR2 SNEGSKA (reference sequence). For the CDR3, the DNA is TGCAGTGCTATTTCGACTAGCGGTTACGAGCAGTACTTC. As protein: CSAISTSGYEQYF.

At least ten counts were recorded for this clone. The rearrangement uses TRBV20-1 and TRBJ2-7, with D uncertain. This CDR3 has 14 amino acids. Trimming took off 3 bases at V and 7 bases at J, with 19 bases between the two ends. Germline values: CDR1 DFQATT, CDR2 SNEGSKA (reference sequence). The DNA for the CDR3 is TGCAGTGCTAGTCTCGGCGCCAGGAAGGTAGAGCAGTACTTC. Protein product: CSASLGARKVEQYF.

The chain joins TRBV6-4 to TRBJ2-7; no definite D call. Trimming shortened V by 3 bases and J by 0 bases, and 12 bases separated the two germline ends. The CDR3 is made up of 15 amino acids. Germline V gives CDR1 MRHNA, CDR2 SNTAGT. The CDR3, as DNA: TGTGCCAGCAGTGAGAAAAACGGAGACTCCTACGAGCAGTACTTC. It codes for CASSEKNGDSYEQYF.

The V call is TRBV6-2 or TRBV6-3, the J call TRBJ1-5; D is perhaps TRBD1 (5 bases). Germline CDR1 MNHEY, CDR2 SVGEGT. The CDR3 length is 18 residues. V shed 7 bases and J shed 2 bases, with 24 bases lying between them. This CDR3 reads CASNNTGTEVFCNQPQHF. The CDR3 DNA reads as TGTGCCAGCAATAACACCGGGACCGAGGTTTTTTGCAATCAGCCCCAGCATTTT.

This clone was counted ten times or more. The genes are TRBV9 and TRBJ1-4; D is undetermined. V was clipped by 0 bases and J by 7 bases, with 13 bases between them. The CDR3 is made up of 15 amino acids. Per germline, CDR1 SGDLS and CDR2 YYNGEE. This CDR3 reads CASSVGPGVGEKLFF. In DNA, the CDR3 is TGTGCCAGCAGCGTAGGTCCGGGAGTTGGTGAAAAACTGTTTTTT.